Listed below are T cell receptor beta chains from one sample, sequenced in a study of cytomegalovirus exposure and HLA in healthy donors. Here immunoSEQ multiplex PCR was the method, and the copy in TCRdb shows in-frame clones only, minus some. The sample includes roughly 70,000 clones, 65% to 70% of them seen just once. The sample taken for sequencing was PBMCs. These TCRs come from a male donor in good health and CMV-seropositive. The conserved cysteine and the conserved F or W are not part of the CDR3 here. The order of the fields is J gene, V gene, CDR3 protein.

TRBJ2-7 | TRBV6-6 | ASSPRGGFEQY
TRBJ2-2 | TRBV10-3 | AISESAGTGNTGELF
TRBJ1-4 | TRBV6-1 | ALRGTNEKLF
TRBJ2-7 | TRBV11-2 | ASSSSDRAYEQY
. | TRBV27 | ASSRMGTRGSYEQY
TRBJ1-2 | TRBV10-3 | AIRGPGQGLDGYT
TRBJ2-3 | TRBV5-1 | ASSLAGTGVDTQY
TRBJ2-2 | TRBV29-1 | SAGQLTGELF
TRBJ1-1 | TRBV11-3 | ASSQTRGAYTEAF
TRBJ2-7 | TRBV4-3 | ASSQEPTGAIRYEQY
TRBJ2-6 | TRBV5-5 | ASSLAGSGANVLT
TRBJ1-2 | TRBV19 | ASSIDPAGSRYGYT
TRBJ1-3 | TRBV15 | ATSRDLGERGNTIY
TRBJ2-7 | TRBV4-3 | ASSQDRAGTYEQY
TRBJ2-7 | TRBV11-2 | ASTDAGTRGHEQY
TRBJ2-3 | TRBV9 | ASSERDRGSDTQY
TRBJ1-2 | TRBV19 | ASIKSGTGGGYT
TRBJ2-3 | TRBV6-1 | ASSASGYTDTQY
TRBJ2-7 | TRBV11-1 | ASSLGTGGLLSYEQY
TRBJ2-3 | TRBV30 | AWSSIAVTDTQY
TRBJ2-2 | TRBV7-2 | ASIGLAVGELF
TRBJ1-3 | TRBV6-5 | ASSYSIRTSGNTIY
TRBJ2-1 | TRBV21-1 | AGTSGGYNEQF
TRBJ1-4 | TRBV5-1 | ASSLLGQATNEKLF
TRBJ2-7 | TRBV27 | ARPRFRDRSYEQY
TRBJ1-3 | TRBV4-1 | ASSQVGGQGFSGNTIY
TRBJ2-1 | TRBV6-4 | ASSDSGRGEQF
TRBJ1-4 | TRBV6-5 | ASSYSSRAEKLF
TRBJ2-5 | TRBV11-1 | ASSLVSETQY
TRBJ2-2 | TRBV18 | ASAGGSGRRDGELF
TRBJ1-2 | TRBV19 | ASSIGAGYGYT